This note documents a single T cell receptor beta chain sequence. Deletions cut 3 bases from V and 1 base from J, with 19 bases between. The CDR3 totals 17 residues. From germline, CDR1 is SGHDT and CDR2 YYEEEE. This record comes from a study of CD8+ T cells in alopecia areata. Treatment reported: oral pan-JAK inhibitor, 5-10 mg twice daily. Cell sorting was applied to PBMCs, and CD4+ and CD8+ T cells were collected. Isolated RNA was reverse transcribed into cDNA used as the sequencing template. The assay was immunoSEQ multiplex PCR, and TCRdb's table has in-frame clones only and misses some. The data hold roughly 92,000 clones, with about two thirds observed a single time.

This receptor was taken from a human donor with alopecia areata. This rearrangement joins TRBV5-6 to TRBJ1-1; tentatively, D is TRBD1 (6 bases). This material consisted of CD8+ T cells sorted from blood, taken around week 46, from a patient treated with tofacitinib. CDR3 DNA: TGTGCCAGCAGCTCAGAGGCGGCCAGGGGCAGGAACACTGAAGCTTTCTTT. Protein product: CASSSEAARGRNTEAFF.